What follows are 26 T cell receptor beta chains derived from one specimen sequenced in a study of regulatory T cells in long-lasting Graves disease. Time point meaning: persistent/refractory GD, antithyroid drugs over 5 years with positive TRAb. PBMCs were the source of the RNA used for TCR sequencing. Arm-PCR of CDR3 regions with iRepertoire HTBI primers generated TCR beta libraries. MiXCR, applied by TCRdb to the multiplex PCR reads, yields one record per CDR3 protein. The data show about 470,000 distinct CDR3 sequences, under 25% seen once. Sequenced material: peripheral blood mononuclear cells (PBMCs), taken when the disease was refractory, from a patient treated with antithyroid drugs. The receptors come from a female donor with Graves disease.

The chain has TRBV10-1 and TRBJ2-5; 12 bases map to TRBD2. With V trimmed by 6 bases and J by 2 bases, 7 bases remained unmatched. The CDR3 runs 16 residues. Germline V lookup: CDR1 WNHNN, CDR2 SYGVQD (reference sequence). The CDR3, as DNA: TGCGCCAGCAGCCGAAGACTAGCGGGAGTGCAAGAGACCCAGTACTTC. Translation gives CASSRRLAGVQETQYF.

This clonotype came up a few times. The J gene is TRBJ2-2, the V gene TRBV12-3 or TRBV12-4, with TRBD2 matching over 8 bases. The trim removed 6 bases at V and 5 bases at J, leaving 14 bases unmatched. The CDR3 is made up of 17 amino acids. CDR3 protein: CASSLEYPAGDTGELFF. The CDR3 DNA reads as TGTGCCAGCAGCCTAGAGTATCCAGCGGGAGATACCGGGGAGCTGTTTTTT.

This clonotype was recorded a few times. The chain couples TRBV29-1 to TRBJ2-7; 7 bases fit TRBD1. The CDR3 is 14 residues long. The V gene's germline CDR1 is SQVTM and CDR2 ANQGSEA. The junction had 8 bases not matched to a gene; V was cut back by 6 bases and J by 0 bases. CDR3 amino acids: CSVGQEQSSYEQYF. For the CDR3, the DNA is TGCAGCGTCGGACAGGAGCAGAGCTCCTACGAGCAGTACTTC.

The rearrangement links TRBV20-1 to TRBJ1-1; the D gene is possibly TRBD1 (6 bases). Looked up from germline, CDR1 is DFQATT and CDR2 is SNEGSKA (reference sequence). The CDR3 length is 14 residues. Trimming removed 7 bases at V and 4 bases at J, with 19 bases between. CDR3 sequence: CSGTHGGRPTEAFF. CDR3 nucleotides: TGCAGTGGCACCCACGGGGGCAGGCCCACTGAAGCTTTCTTT.

The CDR3 DNA follows: TGCAGTGCTAGAGGACAGCACACAGATACGCAGTATTTT. Its protein is CSARGQHTDTQYF. V is TRBV20-1 and J is TRBJ2-3, with D possibly being TRBD1 (5 bases). Germline CDR1 DFQATT, CDR2 SNEGSKA (reference sequence). V was shortened by 1 base and J by 2 bases, with 7 bases between the two germline ends. There are 13 residues in the CDR3.

This clonotype appeared many times. The rearrangement links TRBV6-1 to TRBJ2-7; TRBD1 is a possible D gene (6 bases). V lost 5 bases to trimming and J lost 6 bases, with 17 bases between them. The CDR3 spans 14 residues. CDR1 is MNHNS, CDR2 SASEGT, per germline. The CDR3 sequence is CASSPGVFGAEQYF. CDR3 in DNA: TGTGCCAGCAGTCCAGGGGTTTTCGGGGCCGAGCAGTACTTC.

The chain recombines TRBV7-9 with TRBJ2-5; 12 bases align to TRBD2. Judging by the DNA end, TRBJ2-7 fits better; the J call may be wrong. This CDR3 has 16 residues. From germline, CDR1 is SEHNR and CDR2 FQNEAQ (reference sequence). The CDR3: CASSSTTSGSSYEQYF. In nucleotides, the CDR3 is TGTGCCAGCAGCTCAACGACTAGCGGGAGCTCCTACGAGCAGTACTTC.

CDR3 sequence: CATSDTGGDGYGYTF. The CDR3 DNA follows: TGTGCCACCAGTGATACAGGGGGCGACGGCTATGGCTACACCTTC. The V gene is TRBV24-1, the J gene TRBJ1-2; 9 bases fit TRBD1. This CDR3 region has 15 residues. Per the germline V gene, CDR1 is KGHDR and CDR2 is SFDVKD. Losses at the gene ends were 3 bases for V and 4 bases for J; bases not matched to a gene: 5.

The chain carries TRBV20-1 and TRBJ1-2; no firm D call. Trimming cost V 4 bases and J 7 bases, with 22 bases left between them. CDR3 length equals 15 residues. Germline V gives CDR1 DFQATT, CDR2 SNEGSKA (reference sequence). The CDR3 DNA reads TGCAGTGCTAAGGGATGGGCGTCTCTTGATATTGGCTACACCTTC. Protein sequence: CSAKGWASLDIGYTF.

This clonotype has at least ten counts. The CDR3 loop reads CASSLLNGVGEAKNIQYF. The CDR3, as DNA: TGTGCCAGCAGCTTACTTAATGGTGTGGGGGAAGCCAAAAACATTCAGTACTTC. The V call is TRBV7-2, the J call TRBJ2-4, with D perhaps matching TRBD1 or TRBD2 (5 bases each). The CDR3 loop spans 18 amino acids. V lost 2 bases to trimming and J lost 0 bases, with 17 bases between them. Per the germline V gene, CDR1 is SGHTA and CDR2 is FQGNSA.

Comment on this clonotype: With a much larger clone just one base away, this may be a read error. The chain has TRBV6-5 and TRBJ2-7; 7 nucleotides agree with TRBD2. Per the germline V gene, CDR1 is MNHEY and CDR2 is SVGAGI. This CDR3 has 14 residues. In DNA form, the CDR3 reads TGTGCCTGCAGTTACGCGGGAGAAACCTACGAGCAGTACTTC. It yields the protein CACSYAGETYEQYF.

The rearrangement uses TRBV28 and TRBJ1-6; possibly TRBD1 for D (5 bases). This CDR3 spans 16 amino acids. The germline V gene has CDR1 MDHEN and CDR2 SYDVKM. V was clipped by 8 bases and J by 9 bases, with 23 bases between them. DNA of the CDR3: TGTGCCAGCTCTCCCCCAGCTCCAGGGAGGAGTTCACCCCTCCACTTT. Residues: CASSPPAPGRSSPLHF.

This clonotype showed up many times. V usage is TRBV4-1 and J usage is TRBJ2-7; D is possibly TRBD1 (6 bases). The germline CDR1 and CDR2 sequences are MGHRA and YSYEKL. Trimming left V 4 bases short and J 1 base short, with 11 bases between. The length of the CDR3 is 14 residues. Here the CDR3 reads CASSRGQHSYEQYF. The CDR3 DNA reads TGCGCCAGCAGCCGTGGACAGCATTCCTACGAGCAGTACTTC.

This clonotype was counted many times. The rearrangement joins TRBV2 to TRBJ2-5; D remains ambiguous. V lost 0 bases and J lost 7, with 18 bases in between. Germline CDR1 and CDR2: SNHLY and FYNNEI. This CDR3 contains 16 residues. The CDR3 here is CASSEALLLPVGTQYF. The DNA for the CDR3 is TGTGCCAGCAGTGAAGCGCTTCTTCTACCGGTAGGGACCCAGTACTTC.

This clonotype was counted ten times or more. In nucleotides, the CDR3 is TGTGCCAGCAGCCAAGGACTTAGGGCCTTTAATTCACCCCTCCACTTT. Residues: CASSQGLRAFNSPLHF. V and J are TRBV3-1 and TRBJ1-6, with D uncertain. Between the trimmed V and J ends, which lost 1 base and 6 bases, there was a span of 13 bases. The CDR3 is made up of 16 amino acids. Germline V gives CDR1 LGHDT, CDR2 YNNKEL (reference sequence). The full variable domain, its missing parts supplied by reference TRBV3-1 and TRBJ1-6, is DTAVSQTPKYLVTQMGNDKSIKCEQNLGHDTMYWYKQDSKKFLKIMFSYNNKELIINETVPNRFSPKSPDKAHLNLHINSLELGDSAVYFCASSQGLRAFNSPLHFGNGTRLTVT.

As to this clonotype: A much larger clone sits a single nucleotide away, making a read error possible. The gene calls are TRBV11-2 and TRBJ2-3; D not certain. V was pared by 1 base and J by 7 bases, with 9 bases between. Germline V lookup: CDR1 SGHAT, CDR2 FQNNGV. There are 13 residues in the CDR3. The CDR3 loop reads CASSLGSIHTQYF. The DNA of the CDR3 is TGTGCCAGCAGCTTAGGTTCGATACATACGCAGTATTTT. Together with reference TRBV11-2 and TRBJ2-3, the CDR3 gives the full variable domain: EAGVAQSPRYKIIEKRQSVAFWCNPISGHATLYWYQQILGQGPKLLIQFQNNGVVDDSQLPKDRFSAERLKGVDSTLKIQPAKLEDSAVYLCASSLGSIHTQYFGPGTRLTVL.

The CDR3, as DNA: TGCAGTGCTGCCGGAAGGGGGCCCCAAGAGACCCAGTACTTC. Translated, it gives CSAAGRGPQETQYF. V and J are TRBV20-1 and TRBJ2-5; 7 bases fit TRBD1. The V segment lost 5 bases and the J segment 1 base; nucleotides outside the gene matches: 7. Germline loops: CDR1 DFQATT, CDR2 SNEGSKA (reference sequence). The CDR3 is made up of 14 amino acids.

V is TRBV6-2 or TRBV6-3 and J is TRBJ2-7, with 8 bases that match TRBD1. With V trimmed by 3 bases and J by 4 bases, 8 bases remained unmatched. CDR1 and CDR2 from the germline V gene are MNHEY and SVGEGT. The CDR3 sequence is 15 residues long. The CDR3 loop is CASSYSGRGRYEQYF. DNA of the CDR3: TGTGCCAGCAGTTATTCGGGCAGGGGGCGATACGAGCAGTACTTC.

The table lists this clonotype with many counts. DNA of the CDR3: TGTGCCAGCAGCCGAGGACTAGACTACGAGCAGTACTTC. Translated, it gives CASSRGLDYEQYF. The chain has TRBV3-1 and TRBJ2-7; the match to TRBD2 covers 7 bases. CDR1 and CDR2 (germline): LGHDT, YNNKEL (reference sequence). The V segment lost 4 bases and the J segment 3 bases; nucleotides outside the gene matches: 3. The CDR3 is made up of 13 amino acids.

This clonotype has ten or more counts. This sequence joins TRBV6-9 and TRBJ2-7; D is uncertain. Germline V gives CDR1 MNHGY, CDR2 SVAAGI. Trimming cost V 3 bases and J 0 bases, with 15 bases left between them. The CDR3 extends over 16 amino acids. The CDR3 loop reads CASSYSRALSSYEQYF. DNA for the CDR3: TGTGCCAGCAGTTACTCCCGGGCCTTAAGCTCCTACGAGCAGTACTTC.

The count of this clonotype is one. The chain uses TRBV4-2 and TRBJ2-7, with 11 bases that match TRBD2. After removal of 0 bases from V and 3 bases from J, the junction contained 16 bases not matched to a gene. The CDR3 is made up of 20 amino acids. Germline V gene lookup returns CDR1 LGHNA and CDR2 YNFKEQ. CDR3 DNA sequence: TGTGCCAGCAGCCAAGATTTACTAGCGGGAGAAGCCTTGGCCCTCTACGAGCAGTACTTC. It encodes CASSQDLLAGEALALYEQYF.

A note on this clonotype: It may be a read error: a sequence one base away is much more abundant. This chain connects TRBV30 to TRBJ1-2; 9 bases agree with TRBD1. Germline V CDR1 and CDR2: GTSNPN, SVGIG (reference sequence). CDR3 length: 15 residues. Trimming at V came to 3 bases and at J to 4 bases, leaving 9 bases not matched to a gene. CDR3 DNA: TGTGCCTGGAGGCCACAGGGGGCGCCGAGCTATGGCTACACCTTC. This gives the protein CAWRPQGAPSYGYTF.

The chain joins TRBV19 to TRBJ1-5; TRBD1 aligns across 9 bases. The J segment lost 0 bases and the V segment lost 7 bases, leaving 7 bases of the junction unmatched. Per germline, CDR1 LNHDA and CDR2 SQIVND (reference sequence). The CDR3 spans 16 residues. CDR3 sequence: CASTADRGNSNQPQHF. The CDR3 coding sequence is TGTGCCAGTACCGCGGACAGGGGAAATAGCAATCAGCCCCAGCATTTT.

This chain connects TRBV3-1 to TRBJ2-7; 8 bases are a match to TRBD2. V lost 1 base and J lost 0; bases outside the gene matches: 8. Per the germline V gene, CDR1 is LGHDT and CDR2 is YNNKEL (reference sequence). This CDR3 comprises 17 residues. The CDR3 is CASSQGRASGYSYEQYF. In nucleotides, the CDR3 is TGTGCCAGCAGCCAAGGGCGCGCTAGCGGGTACTCCTACGAGCAGTACTTC.

This chain uses TRBV29-1 with TRBJ1-5; D unclear. From germline, CDR1 is SQVTM and CDR2 ANQGSEA. The V end was cut by 4 bases, the J end by 8 bases, with 15 bases between. There are 13 residues in the CDR3. The DNA for the CDR3 is TGCAGCGTTGCGTCCACCTATAATGAGCCCCAGCATTTT. It translates to CSVASTYNEPQHF.

The chain joins TRBV4-1 to TRBJ1-2; no firm D call. This CDR3 spans 14 amino acids. The germline V gene encodes CDR1 MGHRA and CDR2 YSYEKL. V was cut by 2 bases and J by 6 bases, with 13 bases left in between. As DNA, the CDR3 is TGCGCCAGCAGCCAACCTTTAGATCCCAATGGCTACACCTTC. Protein product: CASSQPLDPNGYTF.